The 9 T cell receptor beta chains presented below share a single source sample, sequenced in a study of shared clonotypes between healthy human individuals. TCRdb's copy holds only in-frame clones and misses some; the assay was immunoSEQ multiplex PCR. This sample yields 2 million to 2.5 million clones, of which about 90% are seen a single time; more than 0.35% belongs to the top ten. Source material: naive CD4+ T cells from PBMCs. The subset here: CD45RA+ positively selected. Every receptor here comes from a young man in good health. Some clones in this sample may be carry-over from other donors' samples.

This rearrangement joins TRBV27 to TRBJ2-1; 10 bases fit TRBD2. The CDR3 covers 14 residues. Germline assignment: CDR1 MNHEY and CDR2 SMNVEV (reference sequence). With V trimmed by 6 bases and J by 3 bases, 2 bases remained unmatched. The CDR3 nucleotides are TGTGCCAGCAGGGCTAGCGGGAGCTACAATGAGCAGTTCTTC. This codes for CASRASGSYNEQFF.

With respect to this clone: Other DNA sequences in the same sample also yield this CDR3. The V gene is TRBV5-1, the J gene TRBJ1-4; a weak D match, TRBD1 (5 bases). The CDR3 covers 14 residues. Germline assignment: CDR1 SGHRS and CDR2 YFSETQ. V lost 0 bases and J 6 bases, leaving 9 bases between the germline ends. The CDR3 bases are TGCGCCAGCAGCTTGGAGGGGAGGGATGAAAAACTGTTTTTT. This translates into CASSLEGRDEKLFF.

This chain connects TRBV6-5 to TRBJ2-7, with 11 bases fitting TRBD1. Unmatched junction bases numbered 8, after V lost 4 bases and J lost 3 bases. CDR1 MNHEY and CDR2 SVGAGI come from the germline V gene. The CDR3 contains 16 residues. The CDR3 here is CASSWRPGTGGYEQYF. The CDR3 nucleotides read TGTGCCAGCAGTTGGCGACCCGGGACAGGGGGCTACGAGCAGTACTTC.

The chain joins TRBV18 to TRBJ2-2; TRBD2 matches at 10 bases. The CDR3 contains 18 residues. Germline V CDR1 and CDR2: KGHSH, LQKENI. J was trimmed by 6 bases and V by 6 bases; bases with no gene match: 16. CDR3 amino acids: CASSPTTGASGSAGELFF. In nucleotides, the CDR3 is TGTGCCAGCTCGCCAACGACAGGGGCTAGCGGGAGCGCCGGGGAGCTGTTTTTT. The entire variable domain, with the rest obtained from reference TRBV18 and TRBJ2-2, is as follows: NAGVMQNPRHLVRRRGQEARLRCSPMKGHSHVYWYRQLPEEGLKFMVYLQKENIIDESGMPKERFSAEFPKEGPSILRIQQVVRGDSAAYFCASSPTTGASGSAGELFFGEGSRLTVL.

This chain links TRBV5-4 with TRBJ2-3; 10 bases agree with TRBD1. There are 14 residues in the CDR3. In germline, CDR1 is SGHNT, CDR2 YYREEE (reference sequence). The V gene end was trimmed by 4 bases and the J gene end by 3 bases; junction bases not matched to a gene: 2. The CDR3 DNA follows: TGTGCCAGCAGCCAGGGACAGGGGACAGATACGCAGTATTTT. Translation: CASSQGQGTDTQYF.

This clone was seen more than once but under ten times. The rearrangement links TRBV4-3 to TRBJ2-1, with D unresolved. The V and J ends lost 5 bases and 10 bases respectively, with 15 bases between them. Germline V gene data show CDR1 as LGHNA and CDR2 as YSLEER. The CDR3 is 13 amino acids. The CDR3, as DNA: TGCGCCAGCAGCACCAACCTAAGGTCGGAGCAGTTCTTC. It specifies CASSTNLRSEQFF.

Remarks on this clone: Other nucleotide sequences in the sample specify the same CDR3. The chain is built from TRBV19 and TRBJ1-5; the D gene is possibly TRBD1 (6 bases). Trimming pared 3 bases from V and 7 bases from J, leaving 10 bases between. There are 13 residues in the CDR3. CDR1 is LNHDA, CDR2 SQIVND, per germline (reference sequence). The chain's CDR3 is CASSMTGGQPQHF. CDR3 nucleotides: TGTGCCAGTAGTATGACAGGAGGGCAGCCCCAGCATTTT.

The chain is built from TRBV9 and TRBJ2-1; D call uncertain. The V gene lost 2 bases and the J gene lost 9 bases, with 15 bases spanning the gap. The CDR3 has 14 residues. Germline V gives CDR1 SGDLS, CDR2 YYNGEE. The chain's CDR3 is CASSVGGMVGEQFF. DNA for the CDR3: TGTGCCAGCAGCGTCGGCGGAATGGTCGGTGAGCAGTTCTTC. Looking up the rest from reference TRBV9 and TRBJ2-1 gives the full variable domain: DSGVTQTPKHLITATGQRVTLRCSPRSGDLSVYWYQQSLDQGLQFLIQYYNGEERAKGNILERFSAQQFPDLHSELNLSSLELGDSALYFCASSVGGMVGEQFFGPGTRLTVL.

In nucleotides, the CDR3 is TGTGCCAGCTGCAGGGGCTACCAAGAGACCCAGTACTTC. Its protein product is CASCRGYQETQYF. The chain joins TRBV6-5 to TRBJ2-5; tentative D call: TRBD1 (6 bases). Per germline, CDR1 MNHEY and CDR2 SVGAGI. Trimming pared 8 bases from V and 0 bases from J, leaving 10 bases between. The CDR3 contains 13 residues.